The subject of this entry is one T cell receptor (beta chain). What it binds is not known. The data are from a study of PD-1 blockade in classical Hodgkin lymphoma. Whole-study context: Patients had nivolumab dosed at 3 mg/kg, delivered intravenously every 2 weeks. General study findings and limits: Nivolumab initiated under 1 year post-ASCT led to patient exclusion. Prior therapy or disease activity may underlie the repertoire differences, whose causes remain undefined.

Sequenced by immunoSEQ multiplex PCR; TCRdb stores in-frame clones only, minus some. The table has approximately 52,000 clones, roughly nine tenths seen once. Trimming shortened V by 1 base and J by 5 bases, and 1 base separated the two germline ends. Germline V lookup: CDR1 SGHTA, CDR2 FQGNSA. CDR3 length: 11 residues. Time point of the sample: cycle 4 day 1 (C4D1), after less than 7 weeks of nivolumab. With no exception, relapse followed autologous stem cell transplantation in all patients, and brentuximab vedotin exposure varied. This clonotype was obtained from a human donor with classical Hodgkin lymphoma. The V gene is TRBV7-2, the J gene TRBJ2-3; D is undetermined. Sequenced material: peripheral blood mononuclear cells (PBMCs), taken before the fourth cycle of nivolumab. CDR3 amino acids: CASSLEDTQYF. As DNA, the CDR3 is TGTGCCAGCAGCTTAGAAGATACGCAGTATTTT.